This T cell receptor (beta chain) derives from a study of blood T cells in healthy people across ages. Through a sample-barcoded 5' primer and a J-beta primer mix, a second PCR was run for about 6 to 12 cycles. Each CDR3 protein gets one entry after TCRdb re-called the 5' RACE reads with MiXCR. The top ten clones hold roughly 30% of a sample with fewer than 800,000 distinct CDR3 sequences, approximately 49% of them seen once. CDR1 is MNHEY, CDR2 SVGEGT, per germline. The CDR3 totals 14 residues. Study-wide results and caveats: Diversity of TCR beta per million T cells declined in a roughly linear way with age.

Regarding this clonotype: The antigen remains unidentified.

Isolation yielded PBMCs, at least 6 million per sample, in every case. With each sample, at least 5 micrograms of total RNA were extracted. This TCR derives from a woman in her sixties or seventies in good health. The rearrangement uses TRBV6-2 or TRBV6-3 and TRBJ2-4; the D is unclear. The J call could be wrong; TRBJ2-7 is a better fit for the DNA end. The sequenced sample was blood. CDR3 coding DNA: TGTGCCAGCAGTCCCCTCCCGCCCGACTACGAGCAGTACTTC. Its protein is CASSPLPPDYEQYF.